This TCR beta chain is from a study of cytomegalovirus exposure and HLA in healthy donors. V lost 1 base and J lost 10; bases outside the gene matches: 12. This CDR3 has 16 residues. CDR1 and CDR2 from the germline V gene are LGHNA and YNFKEQ. Concerning this clone: Its antigen remains unknown.

13 Jbeta primers and 60 Vbeta primers were used for the PCR. Measured with immunoSEQ multiplex PCR; TCRdb has only the in-frame clones, and not every one. The sample contains 180,000 or so clones, around 77% of which appear only once. Whole-study findings and limits: In a later analysis, a genetic analysis reported fewer productive-TCR N-insertions in an Asian-associated ancestry cluster than the cohort average.

The TCR was taken from a woman aged 30 to 39 in good health and CMV-seronegative. The chain recombines TRBV4-2 with TRBJ1-4, with 7 bases that match TRBD1. Specimen: PBMCs. The CDR3: CASSQGVRQGSAKLFF. The CDR3 DNA is TGTGCCAGCAGCCAAGGGGTCCGACAGGGAAGCGCAAAACTGTTTTTT.